The 13 T cell receptor beta chains reported below all come from one sample, sequenced in a study of regulatory T cells in long-lasting Graves disease. Indicated time point: persistent/refractory GD, antithyroid drugs over 5 years with positive TRAb. Preparation of the TCR library used RNA extracted from PBMCs. With iRepertoire HTBI primers and Arm-PCR of CDR3 regions, TCR beta libraries were built. TCRdb analysed the multiplex PCR reads with MiXCR anew, one entry per CDR3 protein. This sample has hundreds of thousands of distinct CDR3 sequences, with 20% to 25% found just once. This sample comprised peripheral blood mononuclear cells (PBMCs), obtained when the disease was refractory, from a patient treated with antithyroid drugs. The receptors were sampled from a female donor with Graves disease.

This sequence joins TRBV4-3 and TRBJ2-1, with no clear D. Trimming took 0 bases from V and 8 from J, leaving 11 bases between them. The CDR3 totals 14 residues. CDR1 is LGHNA and CDR2 is YSLEER in the germline V gene. The CDR3 DNA is TGCGCCAGCAGCCAAGAGGCAGGTCGGGATGAGCAGTTCTTC. Protein product: CASSQEAGRDEQFF.

At least ten counts were recorded for this clonotype. This sequence joins TRBV12-3 or TRBV12-4 and TRBJ2-2; 8 nucleotides agree with TRBD1. The CDR3 contains 15 residues. With V trimmed by 4 bases and J by 0 bases, 1 base remained unmatched. CDR3: CASSSQGANTGELFF. The CDR3 bases are TGTGCCAGCAGTTCACAGGGGGCGAACACCGGGGAGCTGTTTTTT.

This clonotype has a handful of counts. V gene TRBV27 combines with J gene TRBJ1-5; possibly TRBD1 for D (5 bases). The ends were cut back, 0 bases at V and 4 bases at J, with 13 bases in the middle. Germline V gives CDR1 MNHEY, CDR2 SMNVEV (reference sequence). The CDR3 totals 16 residues. The chain's CDR3 is CASSLSVRVSNQPQHF. In DNA form, the CDR3 reads TGTGCCAGCAGTTTATCGGTCAGGGTCTCGAATCAGCCCCAGCATTTT.

As to this clonotype: Given a much more abundant clone one base away, this may be a read error. The chain combines TRBV6-1 with TRBJ1-1, with D possibly matching TRBD1 (5 bases). Germline V lookup: CDR1 MNHNS, CDR2 SASEGT. The CDR3 consists of 12 residues. DNA of the CDR3: TGTGCCGTACAGGACCCGAACACTGGAGCTTTCTTT. Amino acids: CAVQDPNTGAFF.

In this sample, this clonotype turned up many times. The chain recombines TRBV27 with TRBJ2-5, with TRBD2 matching over 7 bases. V dropped 8 bases and J dropped 2; count of bases not matched to a gene: 8. The CDR3 loop spans 14 amino acids. In germline, CDR1 is MNHEY, CDR2 SMNVEV (reference sequence). The CDR3 DNA reads TGTGCCAGCGGGAGGGCTTACCAACAAGAGACCCAGTACTTC. This translates into CASGRAYQQETQYF.

At least ten counts were recorded for this clonotype. The chain couples TRBV7-3 to TRBJ2-7; 8 bases match TRBD2. Germline values: CDR1 SGHTA, CDR2 FQGTGA. The CDR3 has 16 amino acids. V lost 3 bases to trimming and J lost 6 bases; unmatched junction nucleotides: 13. The CDR3 sequence is CASSFQPNRGGAEQYF. For the CDR3, the DNA is TGTGCCAGCAGCTTTCAGCCCAACCGGGGGGGGGCCGAGCAGTACTTC.

The V and J genes are TRBV6-1 and TRBJ1-5; D gene unclear. There are 12 residues in the CDR3. Per germline, CDR1 MNHNS and CDR2 SASEGT. The V end lost 7 bases, the J end lost 4 bases, and 8 bases lay between the germline ends. In DNA form, the CDR3 reads TGTGCCAGCATTTCGAGGAATCAGCCCCAGCATTTT. Amino acid sequence: CASISRNQPQHF.

This clonotype was found many times. The V call is TRBV20-1, the J call TRBJ2-5; D perhaps matches TRBD1 (5 bases). From germline, CDR1 is DFQATT and CDR2 SNEGSKA (reference sequence). V was cut by 6 bases and J by 0 bases, with 11 bases left in between. The CDR3 consists of 13 residues. DNA for the CDR3: TGCAGTGCACAGGTCTTGTACCAAGAGACCCAGTACTTC. As protein: CSAQVLYQETQYF.

This clonotype was seen a handful of times. The chain employs TRBV30 and TRBJ1-1; tentatively, D is TRBD1 (5 bases). Germline values: CDR1 GTSNPN, CDR2 SVGIG (reference sequence). V was cut by 1 base and J by 6 bases, with 9 bases left in between. The CDR3 is 12 amino acids. CDR3 loop: CAWSGVGPEAFF. The DNA for the CDR3 is TGTGCCTGGAGTGGGGTGGGACCTGAAGCTTTCTTT.

The chain couples TRBV7-9 to TRBJ2-7, with D possibly matching TRBD2 (6 bases). Germline-derived CDR1 and CDR2 are SEHNR and FQNEAQ (reference sequence). CDR3 length: 14 amino acids. The V gene lost 5 bases and the J gene lost 0 bases, with 11 bases spanning the gap. The CDR3: CASSRGLNSYEQYF. The CDR3 region has the DNA TGTGCCAGCAGCCGGGGACTGAACTCCTACGAGCAGTACTTC.

This chain links TRBV20-1 with TRBJ2-2; TRBD2 is a possible D gene (6 bases). V lost 3 bases and J 5 bases, leaving 10 bases between the germline ends. The CDR3 extends over 13 amino acids. Germline-derived CDR1 and CDR2 are DFQATT and SNEGSKA (reference sequence). The DNA for the CDR3 is TGCAGTGCTAGGGCAGGGAGGACCGGGGAGCTGTTTTTT. This gives the protein CSARAGRTGELFF.

This clonotype was seen a handful of times. The germline gene is not matched at one end of the junction; a read error may be the cause. The chain couples TRBV30 to TRBJ1-2, with D maybe TRBD1 (5 bases). Germline CDR1 reads GTSNPN; CDR2 reads SVGIG (reference sequence). The CDR3 has 11 residues. CDR3 nucleotide sequence: TGTGCCTGGAGTGGAGACAGCGGGATTAGCTTC. It specifies CAWSGDSGISF.

This clonotype was observed a handful of times. The V call is TRBV7-8, the J call TRBJ1-4; D uncertain. Germline V gives CDR1 SGHVS, CDR2 FQNEAQ. CDR3 length: 16 residues. Trimming took off 0 bases at V and 0 bases at J, with 8 bases between the two ends. CDR3 coding DNA: TGTGCCAGCAGCTTAGCCCGGAAATCAACTAATGAAAAACTGTTTTTT. It yields the protein CASSLARKSTNEKLFF.